These 12 T cell receptor beta chains were sequenced from one sample in a study of Ad26.COV2.S vaccination and SARS-CoV-2 variants. TCRdb keeps only in-frame clones here, not all; method: immunoSEQ multiplex PCR. The sample has about 350,000 clones, approximately 86% seen once. Treatment meaning: roughly 18 received Ad26.COV2.S at low or high dose, single or two shots; several received placebo; per-sample allocation not given. Sampling took place 63 days after the first vaccine or placebo injection. The sequenced sample was peripheral blood, obtained in a trial of Ad26.COV2.S vaccine versus placebo. These TCRs come from a person between 18 and 60 years old who received the Ad26.COV2.S COVID-19 vaccine or a placebo.

The CDR3 is CASRRLGQGGYGYTF. The CDR3 DNA is TGTGCCAGCAGACGTTTAGGGCAGGGAGGCTATGGCTACACCTTC. The rearrangement uses TRBV28 and TRBJ1-2, with D maybe TRBD1 (5 bases). V was clipped by 6 bases and J by 4 bases, with 18 bases between them. The germline V gene encodes CDR1 MDHEN and CDR2 SYDVKM. CDR3 length: 15 residues.

In this sample, this clone turned up many times. Other DNA sequences in the same sample also yield this CDR3. The rearrangement uses TRBV4-3 and TRBJ1-5; D not certain. V lost 0 bases and J lost 4, with 13 bases in between. The germline V gene encodes CDR1 LGHNA and CDR2 YSLEER. There are 16 residues in the CDR3. The CDR3 coding sequence is TGCGCCAGCAGCCAAGATCTGCGAGGAGGAAATCAGCCCCAGCATTTT. Translating gives CASSQDLRGGNQPQHF.

The chain links TRBV19 to TRBJ1-3, with D possibly matching TRBD1 (6 bases). V lost 6 bases, J lost 2 bases, and 17 bases lay in between. This CDR3 region has 16 residues. From germline, CDR1 is LNHDA and CDR2 SQIVND (reference sequence). The CDR3 loop is CASSLMDSRPGNTIYF. CDR3 bases: TGTGCCAGTAGCCTCATGGACAGTAGGCCTGGAAACACCATATATTTT.

V and J are TRBV10-1 and TRBJ2-2, with D uncertain. CDR1 and CDR2 from the germline V gene are WNHNN and SYGVQD (reference sequence). The V end was cut by 2 bases, the J end by 6 bases, with 7 bases between. The CDR3 is 13 residues long. The CDR3 coding sequence is TGCGCCAGCAGTGAGGGTCGGGCCGGGGAGCTGTTTTTT. Protein product: CASSEGRAGELFF.

The V gene is TRBV4-2, the J gene TRBJ2-7, with D unclear. The V end lost 0 bases, the J end lost 3 bases, and 9 bases lay between the germline ends. This CDR3 has 14 amino acids. Germline V gene lookup returns CDR1 LGHNA and CDR2 YNFKEQ. The CDR3 spells CASSQDWTDYEQYF. DNA of the CDR3: TGTGCCAGCAGCCAAGATTGGACGGACTACGAGCAGTACTTC.

This chain uses TRBV19 with TRBJ2-5, with 10 bases aligning to TRBD2. After removal of 2 bases from V and 1 base from J, the junction contained 4 bases not matched to a gene. This CDR3 has 16 amino acids. Germline assignment: CDR1 LNHDA and CDR2 SQIVND (reference sequence). CDR3 in DNA: TGTGCCAGTAGTATATTCAGCGGGGGGGGCCAAGAGACCCAGTACTTC. Amino acid sequence: CASSIFSGGGQETQYF.

The chain joins TRBV28 to TRBJ1-2; maybe TRBD1 (6 bases). V was shortened by 5 bases and J by 4 bases, with 11 bases between the two germline ends. The CDR3 totals 13 residues. CDR1 and CDR2 (germline): MDHEN, SYDVKM. Written as DNA, the CDR3 is TGTGCCAGCAGTCTCAGGGGCTTCTATGGCTACACCTTC. Amino acids: CASSLRGFYGYTF.

In its sample, this clone was seen a few times. This chain uses TRBV27 with TRBJ2-5, with TRBD1 matching over 9 bases. Germline V gives CDR1 MNHEY, CDR2 SMNVEV (reference sequence). The CDR3 runs 14 residues. Trimming removed 4 bases from V and 3 bases from J; junction bases left unmatched: 3. CDR3 sequence: CASSSWTGEETQYF. CDR3 coding DNA: TGTGCCAGCAGTTCCTGGACAGGGGAAGAGACCCAGTACTTC.

CDR3 DNA: TGTGCCAGCAGCCCCGACCTTCCGGAGGGGGCTTCCTACGAGCAGTACTTC. Translation gives CASSPDLPEGASYEQYF. V and J are TRBV14 and TRBJ2-7, with TRBD1 as a possible D gene (7 bases). The CDR3 is 17 amino acids. The germline V and J ends were trimmed by 4 bases and 1 base, with 20 bases remaining between them. CDR1 is SGHDN and CDR2 is FVKESK in the germline V gene. The full variable domain, completed using reference TRBV14 and TRBJ2-7, is EAGVTQFPSHSVIEKGQTVTLRCDPISGHDNLYWYRRVMGKEIKFLLHFVKESKQDESGMPNNRFLAERTGGTYSTLKVQPAELEDSGVYFCASSPDLPEGASYEQYFGPGTRLTVT.

The chain has TRBV11-2 and TRBJ2-1, with D possibly TRBD2 on 5 matching bases. Trimming left V 3 bases short and J 5 bases short, with 8 bases between. Per the germline V gene, CDR1 is SGHAT and CDR2 is FQNNGV. This CDR3 is 13 amino acids long. CDR3 sequence reads: CASSLTMDNEQFF. Written as DNA, the CDR3 is TGTGCCAGCAGCTTGACTATGGACAATGAGCAGTTCTTC.

This clone was counted a single time. The J gene is TRBJ2-1, the V gene TRBV30, with no clear D. CDR3 length: 12 amino acids. Germline CDR1 and CDR2: GTSNPN and SVGIG (reference sequence). Trimming shortened V by 1 base and J by 12 bases, and 13 bases separated the two germline ends. The CDR3 DNA is TGTGCCTGGAGTGGGTCTTTGGGCAGGCAGTTCTTC. It codes for CAWSGSLGRQFF.

This CDR3 is CSASGPGRTGELFF. For the CDR3, the DNA is TGCAGTGCCAGTGGTCCGGGTAGGACCGGGGAGCTGTTTTTT. The chain uses TRBV20-1 and TRBJ2-2; no clear D gene. This CDR3 contains 14 residues. Germline V CDR1 and CDR2: DFQATT, SNEGSKA (reference sequence). Trimming removed 6 bases from V and 5 bases from J, with 16 bases in between.